This T cell receptor beta chain was documented in a study of tumor T cells in aggressive B-cell lymphoma (dated by TCRdb to the late 2010s). The CDR3 runs 18 amino acids, cysteine and phenylalanine included. Only the CDR3 portion is preserved as DNA: 54 bases, with reading frame beginning at the first base. Per the germline V gene, SGHRS is the CDR1 and YFSETQ is the CDR2. Trimmed from V: 4 bases; trimmed from J: 0 bases; junction bases lacking a gene match: 9. Library preparation was by the immunoSEQ multiplex PCR assay. Drawn from immuneACCESS, this table holds only the in-frame rearrangements with V and J called that TCRdb kept. Clones are partly lost; checked studies trace under half to an unresolved V gene and leave the rest unexplained. The sample table records about 2,000 clones; 60% to 80% of these occur just once. 14% of the sample rests with the top ten. Concerning this clone itself: This clone's antigen is unknown. The input lacks base qualities; no much larger clone sits a single base away.

Material for sequencing was tumor tissue. This clonotype was obtained from an adult with diffuse large B cell lymphoma. The receptor chain draws on TRBV5-1 and TRBJ2-3; TRBD2 matches 12 bases in the middle. The nucleotide sequence reads TGCGCCAGCAGCGCTGGGCTAGCGGGGGGGCGAAGCACAGATACGCAGTATTTT. Protein translation: CASSAGLAGGRSTDTQYF. With the portions outside the CDR3 filled from the reference TRBV5-1 and TRBJ2-3 genes, the complete variable region becomes KAGVTQTPRYLIKTRGQQVTLSCSPISGHRSVSWYQQTPGQGLQFLFEYFSETQRNKGNFPGRFSGRQFSNSRSEMNVSTLELGDSALYLCASSAGLAGGRSTDTQYFGPGTRLTVL.